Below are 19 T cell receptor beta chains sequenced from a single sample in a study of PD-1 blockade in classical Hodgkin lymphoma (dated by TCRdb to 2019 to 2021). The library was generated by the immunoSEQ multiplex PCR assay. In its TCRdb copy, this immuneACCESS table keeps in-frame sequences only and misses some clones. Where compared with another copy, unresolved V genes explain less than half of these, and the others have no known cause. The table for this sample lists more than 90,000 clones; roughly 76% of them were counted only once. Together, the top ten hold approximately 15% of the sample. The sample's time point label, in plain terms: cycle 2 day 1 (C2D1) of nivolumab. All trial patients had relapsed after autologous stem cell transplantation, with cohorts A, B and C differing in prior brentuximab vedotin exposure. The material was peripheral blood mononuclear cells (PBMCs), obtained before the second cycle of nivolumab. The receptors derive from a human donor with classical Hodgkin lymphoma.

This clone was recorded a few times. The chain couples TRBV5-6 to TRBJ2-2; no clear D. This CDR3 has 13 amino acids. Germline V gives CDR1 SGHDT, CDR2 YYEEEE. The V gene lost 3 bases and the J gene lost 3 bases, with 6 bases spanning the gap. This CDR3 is CASSSVDTGELFF. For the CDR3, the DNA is TGTGCCAGCAGCTCGGTCGACACCGGGGAGCTGTTTTTT.

The CDR3 bases are TGTGCCAGCAGTCCTCGACAGGGGTATCGCTACACCTTC. It specifies CASSPRQGYRYTF. This chain links TRBV6-5 with TRBJ1-2; 8 positions match TRBD1. Germline V gene lookup returns CDR1 MNHEY and CDR2 SVGAGI. V trimming: 5 bases; J trimming: 9 bases; junction bases outside the gene matches: 8. The CDR3 length is 13 residues.

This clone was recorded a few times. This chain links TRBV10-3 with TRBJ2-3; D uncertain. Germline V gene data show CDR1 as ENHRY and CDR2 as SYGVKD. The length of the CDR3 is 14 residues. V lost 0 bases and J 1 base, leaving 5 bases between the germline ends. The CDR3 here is CAISESVGTDTQYF. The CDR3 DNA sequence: TGTGCCATCAGTGAGTCCGTGGGCACAGATACGCAGTATTTT.

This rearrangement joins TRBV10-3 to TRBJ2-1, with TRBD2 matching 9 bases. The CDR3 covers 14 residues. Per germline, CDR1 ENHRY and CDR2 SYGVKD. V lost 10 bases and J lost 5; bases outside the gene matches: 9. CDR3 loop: CATNTGTSNNEQFF. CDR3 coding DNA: TGTGCCACCAACACGGGGACTAGCAACAATGAGCAGTTCTTC.

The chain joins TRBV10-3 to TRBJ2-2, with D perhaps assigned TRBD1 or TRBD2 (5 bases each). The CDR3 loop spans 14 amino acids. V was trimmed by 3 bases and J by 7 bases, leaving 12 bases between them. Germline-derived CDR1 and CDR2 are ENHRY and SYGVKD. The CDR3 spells CAISEVRGGGELFF. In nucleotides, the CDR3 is TGTGCCATCAGTGAAGTGAGGGGCGGCGGGGAGCTGTTTTTT.

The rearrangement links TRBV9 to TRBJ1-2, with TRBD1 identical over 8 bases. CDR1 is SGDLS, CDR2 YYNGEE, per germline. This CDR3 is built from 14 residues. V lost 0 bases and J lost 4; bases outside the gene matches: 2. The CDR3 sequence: CASSVGQGSYGYTF. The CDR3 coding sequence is TGTGCCAGCAGCGTAGGACAGGGGTCCTATGGCTACACCTTC.

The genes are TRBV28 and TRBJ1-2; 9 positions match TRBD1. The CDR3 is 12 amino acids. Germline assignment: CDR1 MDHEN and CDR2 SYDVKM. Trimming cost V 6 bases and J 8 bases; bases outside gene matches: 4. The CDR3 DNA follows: TGTGCCAGCAGCAGACAGGGGGTCGGCTACACCTTC. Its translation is CASSRQGVGYTF.

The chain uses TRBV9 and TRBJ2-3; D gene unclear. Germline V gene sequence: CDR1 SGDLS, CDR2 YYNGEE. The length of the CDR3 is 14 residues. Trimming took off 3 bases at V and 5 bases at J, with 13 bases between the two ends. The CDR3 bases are TGTGCCAGCAGCGCGCTCCCAGTAGGAGATACGCAGTATTTT. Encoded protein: CASSALPVGDTQYF.

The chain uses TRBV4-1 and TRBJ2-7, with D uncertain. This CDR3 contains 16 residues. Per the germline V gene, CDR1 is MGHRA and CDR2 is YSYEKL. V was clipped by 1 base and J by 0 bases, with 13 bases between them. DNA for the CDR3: TGCGCCAGCAGCCAAGTTGCACAGTCAAGCTCCTACGAGCAGTACTTC. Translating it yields CASSQVAQSSSYEQYF.

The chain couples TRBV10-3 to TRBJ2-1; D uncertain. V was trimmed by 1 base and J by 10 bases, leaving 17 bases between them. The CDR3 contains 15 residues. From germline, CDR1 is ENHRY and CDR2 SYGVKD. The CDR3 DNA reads TGTGCCATCAGTGAGTTGGCAGGAGCCTCTAAGGAGCAGTTCTTC. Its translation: CAISELAGASKEQFF.

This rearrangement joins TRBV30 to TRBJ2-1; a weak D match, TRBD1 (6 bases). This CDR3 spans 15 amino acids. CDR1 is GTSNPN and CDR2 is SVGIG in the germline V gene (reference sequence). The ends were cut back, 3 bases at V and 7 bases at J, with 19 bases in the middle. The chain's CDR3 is CAWRSLGAARNEQFF. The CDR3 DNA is TGTGCCTGGAGGTCGTTGGGGGCAGCTCGGAATGAGCAGTTCTTC.

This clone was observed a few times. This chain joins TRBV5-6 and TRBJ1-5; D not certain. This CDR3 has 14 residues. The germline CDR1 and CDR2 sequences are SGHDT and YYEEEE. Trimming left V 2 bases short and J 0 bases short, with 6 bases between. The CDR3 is CASSFRYSNQPQHF. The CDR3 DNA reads TGTGCCAGCAGCTTCCGTTATAGCAATCAGCCCCAGCATTTT.

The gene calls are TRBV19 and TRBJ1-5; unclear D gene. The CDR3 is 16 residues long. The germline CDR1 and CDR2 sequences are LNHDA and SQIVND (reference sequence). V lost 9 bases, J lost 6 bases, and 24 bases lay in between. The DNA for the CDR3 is TGTGCCAGCCAAACGGGAGGCGGCTCTTCGGTTCAGCCCCAGCATTTT. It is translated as CASQTGGGSSVQPQHF.

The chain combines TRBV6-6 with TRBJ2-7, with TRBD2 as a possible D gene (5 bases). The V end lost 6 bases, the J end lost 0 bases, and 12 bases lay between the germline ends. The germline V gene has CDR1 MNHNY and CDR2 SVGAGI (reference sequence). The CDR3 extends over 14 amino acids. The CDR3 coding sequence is TGTGCCAGCAGCCCGGACTCTTACTCCTACGAGCAGTACTTC. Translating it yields CASSPDSYSYEQYF.

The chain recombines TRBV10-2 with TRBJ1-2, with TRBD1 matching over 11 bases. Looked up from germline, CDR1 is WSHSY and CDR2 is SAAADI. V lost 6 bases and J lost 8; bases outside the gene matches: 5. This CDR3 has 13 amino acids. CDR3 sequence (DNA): TGCGCCAGCAGAGCCGGGACAGGGGGAGGCTACACCTTC. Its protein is CASRAGTGGGYTF.

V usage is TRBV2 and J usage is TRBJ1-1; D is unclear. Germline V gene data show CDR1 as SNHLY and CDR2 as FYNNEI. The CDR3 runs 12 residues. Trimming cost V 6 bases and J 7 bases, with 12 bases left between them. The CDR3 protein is CASRVDTVEAFF. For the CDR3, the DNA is TGTGCCAGCAGAGTTGACACGGTTGAAGCTTTCTTT.

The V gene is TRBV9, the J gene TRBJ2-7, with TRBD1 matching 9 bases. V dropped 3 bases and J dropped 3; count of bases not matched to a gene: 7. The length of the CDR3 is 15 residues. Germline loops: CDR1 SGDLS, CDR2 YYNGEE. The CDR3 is CASSASGQGFYEQYF. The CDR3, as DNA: TGTGCCAGCAGCGCCTCGGGACAGGGTTTCTACGAGCAGTACTTC.

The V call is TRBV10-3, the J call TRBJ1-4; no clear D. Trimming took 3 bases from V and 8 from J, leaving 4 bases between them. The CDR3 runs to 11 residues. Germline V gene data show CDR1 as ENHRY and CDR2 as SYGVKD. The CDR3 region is CAISEGEKLFF. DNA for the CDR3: TGTGCCATCAGTGAAGGGGAAAAACTGTTTTTT.

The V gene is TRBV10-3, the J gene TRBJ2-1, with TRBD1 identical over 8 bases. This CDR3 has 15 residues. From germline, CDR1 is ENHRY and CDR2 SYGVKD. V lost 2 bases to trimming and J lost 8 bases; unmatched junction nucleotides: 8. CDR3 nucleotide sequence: TGTGCCATCAGTGAGCGCGGACAGGGTGGCTATGAGCAGTTCTTC. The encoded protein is CAISERGQGGYEQFF.